This TCR beta chain was sequenced during a study of T-cell reconstitution after alpha-beta-depleted transplantation in children. About this clonotype itself: Its target is unknown.

Study-wide points: From newly produced T cells came most of the T-cell counts and diversity one year after transplant. Expanded clones from the graft, numbering several hundred, reportedly supplied alpha-beta T cells about two months after transplant.

The V gene's germline CDR1 is SGHRS and CDR2 YFSETQ. The V and J ends lost 0 bases and 4 bases respectively, with 14 bases between them. The CDR3 consists of 16 residues. Unique molecular identifiers were built into the TCRbeta library. MiXCR, applied by TCRdb to the PCR reads, yields one record per CDR3 protein. The sample holds roughly 790,000 distinct CDR3 sequences, approximately 15% seen once. The origin of this receptor is a male patient younger than 18 who had a stem cell transplant for acute lymphoblastic leukemia, so the T cells may come from the graft donor. The starting material was PBMCs, mostly from graft donor cells, obtained 360 days after TCRalphabeta/CD19-depleted stem cell transplant. This chain joins TRBV5-1 and TRBJ2-1; a weak D match, TRBD1 (6 bases). This CDR3 reads CASSLAGAGVYNEQFF. The CDR3 DNA follows: TGCGCCAGCAGCTTGGCCGGTGCAGGGGTATACAATGAGCAGTTCTTC.